This TCR beta chain was documented in a study of blood T cell repertoires in COVID-19 (dated by TCRdb to 2018 to 2021). Context from the whole study: Samples from collaborators originated in the United States, Italy and Spain and spanned both the acute and convalescent phases of COVID-19. The material from the prospective study consisted of cDNA or gDNA derived from T cells, B-cell-depleted T cells, or PBMCs. Deeply sampled blood TCRbeta repertoires from subjects exposed to, actively infected with, or recovered from COVID-19 were included in the dataset. The repertoires were made available in a free public database intended to serve as a resource for research on the immune response to SARS-CoV-2. The samples were drawn from the first 160 participants of the ongoing ImmuneRACE study and from under 1,500 subjects provided by 6 global collaborators. Sample metadata almost always included a de-identified subject ID, COVID-19 status, age in years and sex. Where available, HLA class I and class II types were taken from metadata supplied by the sample provider and were not determined by assay-based typing. The study at large found these results: Clinical and demographic metadata were provided uncurated, with the amount varying by source and participant.

The collaborating institutions used their own protocols to collect whole blood in K2EDTA tubes. For TCRbeta analysis, collaborator samples were shipped as frozen whole blood, as isolated PBMCs, or as DNA extracted from either sample type. The immunoSEQ Assay, a bias-controlled multiplex PCR, was used to amplify TCRbeta CDR3 regions from genomic DNA. For the original study's pipeline: The number of nucleated cells in each sample was estimated from the amplification of reference gene primers within the assay. Sequence reads were collapsed and filtered to measure the absolute abundance of every unique TCRbeta CDR3 rearrangement. Productive Simpson clonality was computed per sample as the square root of Simpson's diversity index over productive rearrangements. Held by TCRdb, this immuneACCESS table contains in-frame sequences only and omits some clones. Under half of the omission traces to an unresolved V gene where checked; the cause of the rest is unknown. V and J calls and clone size are copied from that table; D and trimming were computed from the DNA. For this sample the table gives tens of thousands of clones, of which more than 75% were detected only once. The ten most abundant clones make up 4.5% to 5.5% of the sample.

CDR1 is given as SGHVS and CDR2 as FNYEAQ, both from the germline V gene. The CDR3 holds 13 amino acids from the cysteine to the phenylalanine. Only CDR3 DNA is held: 39 bases, read in frame from base 1. The junction carries 6 bases between V and J, which are trimmed by 4 bases and 0 bases respectively. For this clone: Its antigen is unknown. Base qualities were left out, and no much larger clone turns up one base away.

The sample taken for sequencing was peripheral blood. This receptor was taken from a woman aged 80 or over with active COVID-19. Here the chain combines TRBV7-6 and TRBJ2-5; confidence is insufficient to name the D gene. The sequenced DNA: TGTGCCAGCAGCTCGGTCTACCAAGAGACCCAGTACTTC. The encoded protein is CASSSVYQETQYF.